This is a list of T cell receptor beta chains from one sample in a study of blood T cell repertoires in COVID-19. Sequencing was performed with immunoSEQ multiplex PCR; in TCRdb, only in-frame clones are kept and a portion is missing. The sample lists roughly 190,000 clones, more than 85% occurring once. Input material: PBMCs or T cells enriched from blood (not recorded which). These receptors all come from a woman aged 35 to 49 in a cohort exposed to, infected with or recovered from COVID-19 (not recorded which). Each CDR3 is given without its conserved first and last residue.

V gene | CDR3 protein
TRBV4-1 | ASSQEDREPDTQY
TRBV4-3 | ASSQDPGLPTGELF
TRBV24-1 | ATSDHFYGYT
TRBV15 | ATSKKQGNTEAF
TRBV7-2 | ASRTSGGSYEQY
TRBV5-4 | ASSSKPPGLAGGSDTQY
TRBV5-1 | ASSLIGSAEDEQF
TRBV29-1 | SVEAAVNTEAF
TRBV2 | ATCEGENSPLH
TRBV6-5 | ASSYGTGWWDTQY
TRBV5-1 | ASSTTGSGNNEQF
TRBV5-6 | ASSFGTGSTEAF
TRBV10-3 | AIGEQGAITEAF
TRBV29-1 | SVRPPWGSILETQY
TRBV7-8 | ASSQNRGKLF
TRBV4-1 | ASRDPRGYT
TRBV4-3 | ASSQGQGSYGYT
TRBV2 | ASSEGAGVSYEQY
TRBV5-1 | ASSLEQGAYGYT
TRBV10-3 | AISARQEQREQY
TRBV27 | ASSYRTDTGNEQF
TRBV9 | ASSVAGLAGYNEQF
TRBV28 | ASSSQGEGTEAF
TRBV9 | ASSAGGRNSGNTIY
TRBV19 | ASSMAQGAYGYT
TRBV9 | ASSVGVSGNTIY
TRBV30 | AWTGTGGSDTQY
TRBV5-8 | ASSSGQGPNQPQH
TRBV27 | ASSPKTSGAYEQY
TRBV5-1 | ASSAGTGGNGYT
TRBV21-1 | ASIEGQGPYEQY
TRBV7-9 | ASSFRTGNTEAF
TRBV29-1 | SVLGQDYGYT
TRBV7-9 | ASSLASQPQH
TRBV29-1 | SVDWGQDYGYT